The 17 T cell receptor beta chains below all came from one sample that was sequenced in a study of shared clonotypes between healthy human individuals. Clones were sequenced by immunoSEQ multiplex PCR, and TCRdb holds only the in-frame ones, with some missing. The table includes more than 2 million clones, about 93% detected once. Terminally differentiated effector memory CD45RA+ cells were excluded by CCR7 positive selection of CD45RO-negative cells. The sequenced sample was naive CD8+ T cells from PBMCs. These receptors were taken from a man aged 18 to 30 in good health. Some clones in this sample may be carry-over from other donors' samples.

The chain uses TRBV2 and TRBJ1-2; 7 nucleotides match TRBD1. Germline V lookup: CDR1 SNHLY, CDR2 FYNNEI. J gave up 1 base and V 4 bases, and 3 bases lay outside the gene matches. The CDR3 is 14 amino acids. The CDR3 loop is CASSATGLNYGYTF. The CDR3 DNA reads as TGTGCCAGCAGTGCGACAGGGCTTAACTATGGCTACACCTTC.

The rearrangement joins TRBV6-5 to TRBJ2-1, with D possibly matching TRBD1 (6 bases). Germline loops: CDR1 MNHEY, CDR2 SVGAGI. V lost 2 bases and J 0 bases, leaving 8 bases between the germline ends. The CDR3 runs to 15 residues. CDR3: CASSYGRGSYNEQFF. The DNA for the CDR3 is TGTGCCAGCAGTTACGGCAGGGGCTCCTACAATGAGCAGTTCTTC.

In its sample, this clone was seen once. The CDR3 sequence is CASSLGGSLYNEQFF. The CDR3 DNA is TGTGCCAGCAGTCTTGGCGGGAGCCTATACAATGAGCAGTTCTTC. V is TRBV27 and J is TRBJ2-1; the match to TRBD2 covers 7 bases. Trimming took 5 bases from V and 4 from J; bases not matched to a gene: 8. This CDR3 is built from 15 residues. Germline V gene data show CDR1 as MNHEY and CDR2 as SMNVEV (reference sequence).

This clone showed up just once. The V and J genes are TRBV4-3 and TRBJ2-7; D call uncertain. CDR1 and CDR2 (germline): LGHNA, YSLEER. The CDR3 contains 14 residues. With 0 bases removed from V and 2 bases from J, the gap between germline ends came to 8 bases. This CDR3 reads CASSQDVSTYEQYF. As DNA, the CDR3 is TGCGCCAGCAGCCAAGATGTCTCCACCTACGAGCAGTACTTC.

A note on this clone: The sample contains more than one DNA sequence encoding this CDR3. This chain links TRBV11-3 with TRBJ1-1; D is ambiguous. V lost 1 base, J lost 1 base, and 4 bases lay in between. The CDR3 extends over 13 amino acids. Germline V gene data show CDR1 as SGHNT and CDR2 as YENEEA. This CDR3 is CASSLVGNTEAFF. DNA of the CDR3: TGTGCCAGCAGCTTAGTCGGGAACACTGAAGCTTTCTTT.

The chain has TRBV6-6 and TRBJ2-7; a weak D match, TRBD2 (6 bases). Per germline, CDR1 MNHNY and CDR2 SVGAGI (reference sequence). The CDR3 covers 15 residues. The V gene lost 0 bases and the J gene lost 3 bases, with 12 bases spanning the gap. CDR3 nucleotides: TGTGCCAGCAGTTACTCGGGTTCCGGGGGCTACGAGCAGTACTTC. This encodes CASSYSGSGGYEQYF.

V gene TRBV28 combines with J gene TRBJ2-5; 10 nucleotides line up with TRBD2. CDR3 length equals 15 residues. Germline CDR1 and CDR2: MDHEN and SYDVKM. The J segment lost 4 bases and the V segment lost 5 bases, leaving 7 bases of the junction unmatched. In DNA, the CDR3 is TGTGCCAGCAGTAATCTAGCGGGGGAACTAGAGACCCAGTACTTC. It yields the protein CASSNLAGELETQYF.

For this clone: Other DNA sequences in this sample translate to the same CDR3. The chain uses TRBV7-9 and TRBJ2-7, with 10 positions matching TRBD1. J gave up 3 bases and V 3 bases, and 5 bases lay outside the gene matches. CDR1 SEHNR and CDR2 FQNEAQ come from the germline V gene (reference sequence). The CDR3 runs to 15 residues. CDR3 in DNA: TGTGCCAGCAGCTTGCCGGGACAGGGGTTCTACGAGCAGTACTTC. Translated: CASSLPGQGFYEQYF.

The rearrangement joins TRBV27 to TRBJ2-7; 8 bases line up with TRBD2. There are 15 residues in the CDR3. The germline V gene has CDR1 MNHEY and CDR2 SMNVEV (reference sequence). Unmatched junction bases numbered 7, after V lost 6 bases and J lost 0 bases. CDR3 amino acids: CASSPGLAYSYEQYF. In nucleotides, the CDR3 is TGTGCCAGCAGCCCCGGACTAGCCTACTCCTACGAGCAGTACTTC.

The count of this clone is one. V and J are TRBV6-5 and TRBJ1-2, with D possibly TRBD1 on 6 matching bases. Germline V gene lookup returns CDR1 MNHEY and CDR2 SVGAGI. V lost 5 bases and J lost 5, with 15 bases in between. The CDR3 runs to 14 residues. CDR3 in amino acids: CASSPTGGGYGYTF. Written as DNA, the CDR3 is TGTGCCAGCAGTCCCACGGGGGGCGGGTATGGCTACACCTTC.

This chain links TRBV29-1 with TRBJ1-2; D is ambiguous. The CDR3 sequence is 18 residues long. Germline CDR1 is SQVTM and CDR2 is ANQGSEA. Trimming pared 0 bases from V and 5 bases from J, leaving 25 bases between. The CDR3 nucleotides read TGCAGCGTTGAAGATCTTACAGTACAGACCCCCCCCAATTATGGCTACACCTTC. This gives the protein CSVEDLTVQTPPNYGYTF.

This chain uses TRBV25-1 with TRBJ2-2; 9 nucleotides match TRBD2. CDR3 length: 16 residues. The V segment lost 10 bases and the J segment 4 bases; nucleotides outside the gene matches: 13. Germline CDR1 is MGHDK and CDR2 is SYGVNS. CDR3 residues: CATSWGSGGSTGELFF. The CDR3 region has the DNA TGTGCCACATCCTGGGGTAGCGGGGGTTCCACCGGGGAGCTGTTTTTT.

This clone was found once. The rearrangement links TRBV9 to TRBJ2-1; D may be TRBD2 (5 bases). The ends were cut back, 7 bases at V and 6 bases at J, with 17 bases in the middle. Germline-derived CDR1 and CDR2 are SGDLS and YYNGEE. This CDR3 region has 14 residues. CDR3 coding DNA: TGTGCCAGCGGAAGCGGCTCTGCCGGCAATGAGCAGTTCTTC. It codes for CASGSGSAGNEQFF.

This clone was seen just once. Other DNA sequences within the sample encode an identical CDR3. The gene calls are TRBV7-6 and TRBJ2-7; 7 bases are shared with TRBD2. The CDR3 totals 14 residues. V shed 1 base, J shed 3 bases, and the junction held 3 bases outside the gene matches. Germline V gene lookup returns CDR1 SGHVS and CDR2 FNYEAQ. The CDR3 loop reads CASSLGGRVYEQYF. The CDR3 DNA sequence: TGTGCCAGCAGCTTAGGCGGGAGAGTCTACGAGCAGTACTTC.

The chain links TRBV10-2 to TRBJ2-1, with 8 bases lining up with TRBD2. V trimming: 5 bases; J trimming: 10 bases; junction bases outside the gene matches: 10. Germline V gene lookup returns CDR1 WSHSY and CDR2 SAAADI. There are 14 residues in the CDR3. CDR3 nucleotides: TGCGCCAGCAGTACAGCTTTTACTAGCGGCGAGCAGTTCTTC. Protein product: CASSTAFTSGEQFF.

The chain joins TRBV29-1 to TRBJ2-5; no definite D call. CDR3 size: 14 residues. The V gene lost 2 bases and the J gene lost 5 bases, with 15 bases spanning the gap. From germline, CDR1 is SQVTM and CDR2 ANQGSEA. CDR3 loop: CSVESSPRAETQYF. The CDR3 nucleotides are TGCAGCGTTGAATCGTCCCCCCGAGCGGAGACCCAGTACTTC.

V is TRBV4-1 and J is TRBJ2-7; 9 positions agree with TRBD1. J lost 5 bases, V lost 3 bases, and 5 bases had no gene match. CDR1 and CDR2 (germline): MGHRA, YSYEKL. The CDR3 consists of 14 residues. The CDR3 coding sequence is TGCGCCAGCAGCCAGAGACAGGGGGGCCACGAGCAGTACTTC. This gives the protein CASSQRQGGHEQYF.